This TCR beta chain comes out of a study of technical replicates of blood from a few donors (dated by TCRdb to about 2017). To prepare the library, the immunoSEQ multiplex PCR assay was applied. TCRdb took this table from immuneACCESS and kept in-frame rearrangements with V and J called. Such tables lack part of the clones; where checked against another copy, unresolved V genes explain under half of the gap, and the rest is unexplained. The sample contains more than 65,000 clones, 85% to 95% of them found a single time. The ten largest clones capture roughly 0.36% of the sample. With regard to this clone: Its antigen remains undetermined. Per-base quality was not reported, and no clone a single base away is much larger than it.

The source material was T cells isolated from PBMCs. This receptor was obtained from a human donor in good health.

The CDR3 corresponds to CASSLDGGIVSKNIQYF. The nucleotide sequence reads TGTGCCAGCAGCTTAGACGGGGGAATCGTGTCCAAAAACATTCAGTACTTC. The receptor chain draws on TRBV7-9 and TRBJ2-4; a tentative D call is TRBD2 (6 bases match). Deletion took 1 base off V and 2 bases off J, with a span of 15 bases between the germline ends. The germline V gene encodes CDR1 SEHNR and CDR2 FQNEAQ (reference sequence). From the cysteine up to the phenylalanine, the CDR3 has a length of 17 residues. Only the CDR3 DNA stays, 51 bases, in frame from base 1.